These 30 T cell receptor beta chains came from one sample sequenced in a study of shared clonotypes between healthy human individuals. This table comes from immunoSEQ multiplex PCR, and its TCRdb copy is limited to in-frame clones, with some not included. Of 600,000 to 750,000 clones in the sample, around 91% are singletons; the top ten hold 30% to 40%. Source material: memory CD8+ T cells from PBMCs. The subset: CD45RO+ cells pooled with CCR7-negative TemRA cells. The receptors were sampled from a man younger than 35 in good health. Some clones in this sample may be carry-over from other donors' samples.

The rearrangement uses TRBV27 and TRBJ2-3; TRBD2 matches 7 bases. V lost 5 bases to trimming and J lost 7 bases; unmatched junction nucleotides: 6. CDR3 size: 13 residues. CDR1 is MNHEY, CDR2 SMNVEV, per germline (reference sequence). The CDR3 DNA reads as TGTGCCAGCAGTGGTCGGGGGGAGTATACGCAGTATTTT. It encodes CASSGRGEYTQYF.

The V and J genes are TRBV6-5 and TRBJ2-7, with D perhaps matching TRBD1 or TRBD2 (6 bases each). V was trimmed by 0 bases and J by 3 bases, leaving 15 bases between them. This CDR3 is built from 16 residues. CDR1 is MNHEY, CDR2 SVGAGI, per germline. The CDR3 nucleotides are TGTGCCAGCAGTTACTCTCGCCCGGGGGCGGACTACGAGCAGTACTTC. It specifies CASSYSRPGADYEQYF.

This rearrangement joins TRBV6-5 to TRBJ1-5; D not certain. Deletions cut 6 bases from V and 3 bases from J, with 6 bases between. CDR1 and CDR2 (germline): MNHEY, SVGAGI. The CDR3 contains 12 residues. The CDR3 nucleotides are TGTGCCAGCAGCTTCCCCAATCAGCCCCAGCATTTT. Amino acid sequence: CASSFPNQPQHF.

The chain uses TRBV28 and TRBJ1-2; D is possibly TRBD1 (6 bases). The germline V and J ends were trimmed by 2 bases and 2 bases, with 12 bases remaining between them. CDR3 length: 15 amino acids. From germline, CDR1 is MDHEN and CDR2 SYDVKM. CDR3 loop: CASSLTGQTNYGYTF. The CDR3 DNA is TGTGCCAGCAGTTTAACAGGACAGACGAACTATGGCTACACCTTC.

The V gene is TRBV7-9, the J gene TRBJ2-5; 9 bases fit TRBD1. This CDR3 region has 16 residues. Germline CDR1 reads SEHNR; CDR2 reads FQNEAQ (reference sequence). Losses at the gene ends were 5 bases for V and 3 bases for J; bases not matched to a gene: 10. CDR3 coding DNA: TGTGCCAGCAGCCCACCTGTGGGACAGGGTGAAGAGACCCAGTACTTC. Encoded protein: CASSPPVGQGEETQYF.

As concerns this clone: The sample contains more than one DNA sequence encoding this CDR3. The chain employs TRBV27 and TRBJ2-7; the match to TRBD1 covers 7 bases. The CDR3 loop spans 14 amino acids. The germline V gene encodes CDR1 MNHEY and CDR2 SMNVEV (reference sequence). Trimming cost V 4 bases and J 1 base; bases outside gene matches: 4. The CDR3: CASSSRDRSYEQYF. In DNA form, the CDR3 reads TGTGCCAGCAGTTCCCGGGACAGATCCTACGAGCAGTACTTC.

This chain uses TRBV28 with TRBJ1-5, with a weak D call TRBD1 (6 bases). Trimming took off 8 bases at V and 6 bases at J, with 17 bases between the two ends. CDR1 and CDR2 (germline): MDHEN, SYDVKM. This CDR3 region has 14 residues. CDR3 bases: TGTGCCAGCGACAATCAGGGGATCCCTCAGCCCCAGCATTTT. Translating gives CASDNQGIPQPQHF. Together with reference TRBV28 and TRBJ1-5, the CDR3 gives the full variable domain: DVKVTQSSRYLVKRTGEKVFLECVQDMDHENMFWYRQDPGLGLRLIYFSYDVKMKEKGDIPEGYSVSREKKERFSLILESASTNQTSMYLCASDNQGIPQPQHFGDGTRLSIL.

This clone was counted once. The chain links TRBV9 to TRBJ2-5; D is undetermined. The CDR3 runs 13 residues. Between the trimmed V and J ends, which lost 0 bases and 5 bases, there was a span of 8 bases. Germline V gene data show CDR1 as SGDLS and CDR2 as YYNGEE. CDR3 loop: CASSVALAETQYF. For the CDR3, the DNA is TGTGCCAGCAGCGTAGCTCTGGCGGAGACCCAGTACTTC.

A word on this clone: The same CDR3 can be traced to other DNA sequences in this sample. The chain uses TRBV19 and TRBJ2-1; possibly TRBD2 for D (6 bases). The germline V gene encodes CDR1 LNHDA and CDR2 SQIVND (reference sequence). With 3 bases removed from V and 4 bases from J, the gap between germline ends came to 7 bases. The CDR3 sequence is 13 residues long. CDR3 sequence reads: CASSIGGYNEQFF. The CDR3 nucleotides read TGTGCCAGTAGTATCGGGGGATACAATGAGCAGTTCTTC.

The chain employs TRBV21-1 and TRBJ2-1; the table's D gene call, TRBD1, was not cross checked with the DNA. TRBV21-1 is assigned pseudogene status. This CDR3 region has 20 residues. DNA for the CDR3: TGTGCCAGCAGCAATCCCGGGACAGGGGGTTCATTAAGCTCCTACAATGAGCAGTTCTTC. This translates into CASSNPGTGGSLSSYNEQFF.

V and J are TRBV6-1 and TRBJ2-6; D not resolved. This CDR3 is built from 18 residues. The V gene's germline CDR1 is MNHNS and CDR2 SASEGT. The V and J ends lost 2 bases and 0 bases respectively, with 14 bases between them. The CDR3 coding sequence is TGTGCCAGCAGTGAATTTGGACCGACCTACTCTGGGGCCAACGTCCTGACTTTC. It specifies CASSEFGPTYSGANVLTF.

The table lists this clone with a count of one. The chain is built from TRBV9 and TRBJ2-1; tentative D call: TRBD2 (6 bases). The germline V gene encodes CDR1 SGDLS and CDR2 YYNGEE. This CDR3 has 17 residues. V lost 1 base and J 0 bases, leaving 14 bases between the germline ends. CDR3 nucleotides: TGTGCCAGCAGCGTATTAGCGGTCCTGAGCTCCTACAATGAGCAGTTCTTC. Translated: CASSVLAVLSSYNEQFF.

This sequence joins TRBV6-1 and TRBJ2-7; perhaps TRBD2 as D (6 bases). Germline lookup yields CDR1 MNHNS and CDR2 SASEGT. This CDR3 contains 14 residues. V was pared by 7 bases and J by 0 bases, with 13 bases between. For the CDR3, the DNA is TGTGCCAGCACTCCCCCCGGGAGCTCCTACGAGCAGTACTTC. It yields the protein CASTPPGSSYEQYF.

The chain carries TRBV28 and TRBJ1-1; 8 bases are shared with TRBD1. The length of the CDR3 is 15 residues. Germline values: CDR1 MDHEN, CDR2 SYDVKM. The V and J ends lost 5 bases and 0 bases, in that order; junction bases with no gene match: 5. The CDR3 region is CASSPRQGLNTEAFF. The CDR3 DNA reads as TGTGCCAGCAGTCCCAGACAGGGGCTGAACACTGAAGCTTTCTTT. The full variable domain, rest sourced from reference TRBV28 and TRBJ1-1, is DVKVTQSSRYLVKRTGEKVFLECVQDMDHENMFWYRQDPGLGLRLIYFSYDVKMKEKGDIPEGYSVSREKKERFSLILESASTNQTSMYLCASSPRQGLNTEAFFGQGTRLTVV.

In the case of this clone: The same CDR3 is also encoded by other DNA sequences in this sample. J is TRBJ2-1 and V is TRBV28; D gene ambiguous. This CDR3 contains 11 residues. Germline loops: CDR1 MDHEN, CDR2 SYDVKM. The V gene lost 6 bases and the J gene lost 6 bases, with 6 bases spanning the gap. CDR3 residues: CASSHSNEQFF. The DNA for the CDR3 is TGTGCCAGCAGCCACTCCAATGAGCAGTTCTTC.

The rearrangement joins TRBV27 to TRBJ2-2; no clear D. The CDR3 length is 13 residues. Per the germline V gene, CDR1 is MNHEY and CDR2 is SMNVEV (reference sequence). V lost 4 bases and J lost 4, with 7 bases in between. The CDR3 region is CASSSLSTGELFF. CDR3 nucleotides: TGTGCCAGCAGTTCCCTCTCCACCGGGGAGCTGTTTTTT.

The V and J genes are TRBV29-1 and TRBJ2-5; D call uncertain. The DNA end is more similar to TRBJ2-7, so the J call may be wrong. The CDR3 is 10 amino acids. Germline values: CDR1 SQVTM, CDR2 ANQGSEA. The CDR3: CSVDSYEQYF. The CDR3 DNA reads TGCAGCGTGGACTCCTACGAGCAGTACTTC.

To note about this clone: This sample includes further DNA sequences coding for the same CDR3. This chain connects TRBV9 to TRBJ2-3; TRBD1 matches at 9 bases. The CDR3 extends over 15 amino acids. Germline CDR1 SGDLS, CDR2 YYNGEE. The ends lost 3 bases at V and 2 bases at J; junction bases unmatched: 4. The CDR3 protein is CASSARTGDTDTQYF. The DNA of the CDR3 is TGTGCCAGCAGCGCCAGGACAGGGGACACAGATACGCAGTATTTT.

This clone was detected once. The CDR3 region is CASSVGSGASYEQYF. The CDR3 nucleotides are TGTGCCAGCAGCGTAGGTAGCGGCGCCTCCTACGAGCAGTACTTC. This chain links TRBV9 with TRBJ2-7; D might be TRBD2 (6 bases). The V and J ends lost 0 bases and 0 bases respectively, with 10 bases between them. CDR1 and CDR2 (germline): SGDLS, YYNGEE. The CDR3 contains 15 residues.

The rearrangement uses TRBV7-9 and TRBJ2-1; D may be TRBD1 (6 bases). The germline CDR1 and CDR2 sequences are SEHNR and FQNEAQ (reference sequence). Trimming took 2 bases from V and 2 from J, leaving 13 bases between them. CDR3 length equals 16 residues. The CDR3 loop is CASSLSNRATYNEQFF. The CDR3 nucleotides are TGTGCCAGCAGCTTATCAAACAGGGCAACCTACAATGAGCAGTTCTTC.

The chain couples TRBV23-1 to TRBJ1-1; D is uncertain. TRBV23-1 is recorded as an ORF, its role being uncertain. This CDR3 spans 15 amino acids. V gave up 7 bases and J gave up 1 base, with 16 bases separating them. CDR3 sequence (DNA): TGCGCCAGCACCAACAACTGTCTACGGAACACTGAAGCTTTCTTT. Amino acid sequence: CASTNNCLRNTEAFF.

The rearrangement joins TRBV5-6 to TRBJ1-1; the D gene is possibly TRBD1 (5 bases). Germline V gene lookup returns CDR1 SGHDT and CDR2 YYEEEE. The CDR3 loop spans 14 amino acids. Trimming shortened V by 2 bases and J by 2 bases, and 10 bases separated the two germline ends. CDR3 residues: CASSFRRGNTEAFF. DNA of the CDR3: TGTGCCAGCAGCTTTCGGAGGGGTAACACTGAAGCTTTCTTT.

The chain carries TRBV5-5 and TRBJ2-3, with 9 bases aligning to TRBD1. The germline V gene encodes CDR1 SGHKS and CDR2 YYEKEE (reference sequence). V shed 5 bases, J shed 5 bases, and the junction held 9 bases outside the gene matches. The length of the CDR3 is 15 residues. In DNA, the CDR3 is TGTGCCAGCAGAGCGAGGACAGGGGCCATAGATACGCAGTATTTT. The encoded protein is CASRARTGAIDTQYF.

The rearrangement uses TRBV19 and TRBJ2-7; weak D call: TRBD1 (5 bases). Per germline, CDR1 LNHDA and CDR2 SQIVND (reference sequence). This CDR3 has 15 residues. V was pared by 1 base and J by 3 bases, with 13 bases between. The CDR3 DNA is TGTGCCAGTAGTATAGGGGCAGGGCCAGGCTACGAGCAGTACTTC. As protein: CASSIGAGPGYEQYF.

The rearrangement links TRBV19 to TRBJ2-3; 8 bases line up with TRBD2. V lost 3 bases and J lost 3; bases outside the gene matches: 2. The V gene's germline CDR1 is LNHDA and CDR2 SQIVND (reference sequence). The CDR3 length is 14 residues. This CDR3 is CASSMGLETDTQYF. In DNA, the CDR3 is TGTGCCAGTAGTATGGGACTAGAGACAGATACGCAGTATTTT.

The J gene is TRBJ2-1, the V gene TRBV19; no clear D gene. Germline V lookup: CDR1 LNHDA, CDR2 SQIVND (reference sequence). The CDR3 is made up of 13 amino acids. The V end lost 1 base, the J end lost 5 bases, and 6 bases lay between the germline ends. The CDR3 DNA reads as TGTGCCAGTAGTATAGTTAGTCACAATGAGCAGTTCTTC. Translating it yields CASSIVSHNEQFF.

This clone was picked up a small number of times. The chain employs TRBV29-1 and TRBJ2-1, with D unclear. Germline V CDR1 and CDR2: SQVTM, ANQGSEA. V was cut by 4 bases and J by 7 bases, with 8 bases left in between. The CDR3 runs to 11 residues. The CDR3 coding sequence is TGCAGCGTTGGATTTGTTAATGAGCAGTTCTTC. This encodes CSVGFVNEQFF.

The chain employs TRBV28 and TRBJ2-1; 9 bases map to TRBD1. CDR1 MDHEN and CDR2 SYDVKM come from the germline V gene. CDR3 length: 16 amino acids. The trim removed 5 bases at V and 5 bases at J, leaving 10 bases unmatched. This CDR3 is CASSLYRGRRDNEQFF. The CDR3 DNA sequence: TGTGCCAGCAGTCTCTACAGGGGGCGAAGGGACAATGAGCAGTTCTTC.

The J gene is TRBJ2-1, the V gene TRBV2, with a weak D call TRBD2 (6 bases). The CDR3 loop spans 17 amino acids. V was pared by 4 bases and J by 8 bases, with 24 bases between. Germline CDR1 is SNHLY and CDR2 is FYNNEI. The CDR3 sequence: CASSGRRSWGLSDEQFF. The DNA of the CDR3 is TGTGCCAGCAGTGGACGCCGTTCGTGGGGACTTAGTGATGAGCAGTTCTTC.

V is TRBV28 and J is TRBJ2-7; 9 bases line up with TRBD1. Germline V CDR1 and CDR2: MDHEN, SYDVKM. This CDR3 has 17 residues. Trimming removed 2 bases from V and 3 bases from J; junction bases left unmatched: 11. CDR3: CASSLGIPGQGNYEQYF. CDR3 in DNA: TGTGCCAGCAGTTTAGGGATCCCGGGACAGGGAAACTACGAGCAGTACTTC.